What follows is one TCR beta chain and its context. This entry comes from a study of blood T cell repertoires in COVID-19. There are 12 residues in the CDR3. Germline assignment: CDR1 LNHDA and CDR2 SQIVND (reference sequence). Trimming shortened V by 8 bases and J by 7 bases, and 12 bases separated the two germline ends. Produced via immunoSEQ multiplex PCR; TCRdb's table is partial and in-frame only. The sample has nearly 400,000 clones; 85% to 90% are singletons. This TCR came from a woman in her 30s who had recovered from COVID-19. The chain employs TRBV19 and TRBJ1-5; TRBD1 might be the D (6 bases). Sample: PBMCs or T cells enriched from blood (not recorded which). The CDR3 DNA reads TGTGCCAGTGGGGACACGGGACAGCCCCAGCATTTT. It specifies CASGDTGQPQHF.